This entry features one TCR beta chain sequence. These data come from a study of blood T cell repertoires in COVID-19. At the level of the study: Cohort 3 donors counted as recovered after two negative PCRs, clearance, or resolved symptoms. T cells, B-cell-depleted T cells, or PBMCs provided the cDNA or gDNA that served as material.

Participants had their cohort set by participant-reported clinical history. Germline CDR1 reads SNHLY; CDR2 reads FYNNEI. This CDR3 has 16 residues. The V gene lost 4 bases and the J gene lost 4 bases, with 17 bases spanning the gap. In the study's own analysis: Reference gene primer amplification gave nucleated cell count estimates. Assay: immunoSEQ multiplex PCR; the TCRdb copy retains only in-frame clones and omits some. The V and J calls and clone size were taken over from that table, and D and trimming were inferred from the DNA. The table includes about 190,000 clones, around 83% detected once. The sequencing sample was made of PBMCs or T cells enriched from blood (not recorded which). The chain joins TRBV2 to TRBJ1-5; weak D call: TRBD1 (5 bases). The sequence was obtained from a woman in her thirties or forties in a cohort exposed to, infected with or recovered from COVID-19 (not recorded which). The CDR3: CASSGPTDGRNQPQHF. The CDR3, as DNA: TGTGCCAGCAGTGGTCCGACAGACGGAAGGAATCAGCCCCAGCATTTT.